The 29 T cell receptor beta chains given below trace back to one sample, sequenced in a study of shared clonotypes between healthy human individuals. Repertoires were generated with immunoSEQ multiplex PCR, while TCRdb's copy carries only in-frame clones and drops some. The sample has about 2.3 million clones, about 92% seen once. The material sequenced was naive CD4+ T cells from PBMCs. Stated subset: CD45RA+ positively selected. The receptor set was obtained from a man aged 18 to 30 in good health. Some clones in this sample may be carry-over from other donors' samples.

The V call is TRBV5-6, the J call TRBJ2-5, with TRBD1 as a possible D gene (7 bases). V lost 4 bases, J lost 5 bases, and 18 bases lay in between. The CDR3 is 15 residues long. CDR1 SGHDT and CDR2 YYEEEE come from the germline V gene. This CDR3 reads CASSPYLTGRETQYF. The CDR3 nucleotides are TGTGCCAGCAGCCCCTACCTGACAGGGAGGGAGACCCAGTACTTC. Using reference TRBV5-6 and TRBJ2-5 for the parts outside the CDR3, the full variable domain is DAGVTQSPTHLIKTRGQQVTLRCSPKSGHDTVSWYQQALGQGPQFIFQYYEEEERQRGNFPDRFSGHQFPNYSSELNVNALLLGDSALYLCASSPYLTGRETQYFGPGTRLLVL.

The chain combines TRBV19 with TRBJ2-7; weak D call: TRBD1 (6 bases). Germline V gene data show CDR1 as LNHDA and CDR2 as SQIVND (reference sequence). This CDR3 has 17 residues. The V end lost 2 bases, the J end lost 6 bases, and 23 bases lay between the germline ends. CDR3 bases: TGTGCCAGTAGTATAAGGACAGCCATCAACGGAGGCGTCGAGCAGTACTTC. It translates to CASSIRTAINGGVEQYF.

This chain uses TRBV19 with TRBJ1-3; 9 bases line up with TRBD1. After removal of 3 bases from V and 0 bases from J, the junction contained 6 bases not matched to a gene. CDR3 size: 17 residues. Germline loops: CDR1 LNHDA, CDR2 SQIVND (reference sequence). The CDR3, as DNA: TGTGCCAGTAGTATCTGGACAGGGGCTAGCTCTGGAAACACCATATATTTT. It translates to CASSIWTGASSGNTIYF.

J is TRBJ1-2 and V is TRBV5-6; TRBD1 aligns across 8 bases. V lost 2 bases to trimming and J lost 5 bases; unmatched junction nucleotides: 5. This CDR3 is built from 14 residues. Germline-derived CDR1 and CDR2 are SGHDT and YYEEEE. CDR3 sequence (DNA): TGTGCCAGCAGCTTAGACAGGGGTTGGTATGGCTACACCTTC. Translating it yields CASSLDRGWYGYTF.

The gene calls are TRBV7-8 and TRBJ2-5; D gene unclear. Trimming shortened V by 0 bases and J by 4 bases, and 9 bases separated the two germline ends. Germline V CDR1 and CDR2: SGHVS, FQNEAQ. The CDR3 sequence is 14 residues long. The CDR3 sequence: CASSLAGQRETQYF. The CDR3 region has the DNA TGTGCCAGCAGCTTAGCCGGTCAAAGAGAGACCCAGTACTTC.

The rearrangement links TRBV28 to TRBJ2-3; D not resolved. V shed 4 bases and J shed 2 bases, with 16 bases lying between them. The CDR3 has 16 amino acids. Germline V gene data show CDR1 as MDHEN and CDR2 as SYDVKM. The CDR3 DNA follows: TGTGCCAGCAGTTCCCCACGACGGTACTACACAGATACGCAGTATTTT. Amino acids: CASSSPRRYYTDTQYF.

This rearrangement joins TRBV28 to TRBJ1-1; perhaps TRBD1 as D (5 bases). In germline, CDR1 is MDHEN, CDR2 SYDVKM. The CDR3 sequence is 13 residues long. V was shortened by 7 bases and J by 1 base, with 10 bases between the two germline ends. The CDR3, as DNA: TGTGCCAGCACCCTGACAGAGAACACTGAAGCTTTCTTT. This translates into CASTLTENTEAFF.

V and J are TRBV6-5 and TRBJ2-3, with TRBD2 matching over 9 bases. Germline trimming cut 4 bases from V and 0 bases from J; bases unmatched to any gene: 5. Germline V gene sequence: CDR1 MNHEY, CDR2 SVGAGI. The CDR3 loop spans 16 amino acids. This CDR3 is CASSSMGLASTDTQYF. The CDR3 DNA reads as TGTGCCAGCAGTTCCATGGGACTAGCTAGCACAGATACGCAGTATTTT.

This chain uses TRBV6-1 with TRBJ2-3; 11 positions agree with TRBD2. The CDR3 is 18 amino acids. Germline trimming cut 2 bases from V and 6 bases from J; bases unmatched to any gene: 13. Germline V gene lookup returns CDR1 MNHNS and CDR2 SASEGT. CDR3 bases: TGTGCCAGCAGTGAATCATGGGCTAGCGGGAGGATGAGGGATACGCAGTATTTT. It codes for CASSESWASGRMRDTQYF.

Note on this clone: This CDR3 is also generated by other DNA sequences in the sample. This chain links TRBV11-2 with TRBJ2-7, with no clear D. The CDR3 has 12 residues. V was trimmed by 1 base and J by 4 bases, leaving 5 bases between them. Germline loops: CDR1 SGHAT, CDR2 FQNNGV. CDR3 DNA sequence: TGTGCCAGCAGCTTAGTTTCTTACGAGCAGTACTTC. It yields the protein CASSLVSYEQYF.

This chain uses TRBV5-1 with TRBJ2-1; D gene unclear. Trimming shortened V by 4 bases and J by 2 bases, and 13 bases separated the two germline ends. The germline V gene encodes CDR1 SGHRS and CDR2 YFSETQ. There are 15 residues in the CDR3. CDR3 loop: CASSTPRPPYNEQFF. CDR3 DNA: TGCGCCAGCAGCACGCCTAGGCCACCCTACAATGAGCAGTTCTTC.

V is TRBV28 and J is TRBJ2-3, with 13 bases fitting TRBD2. The CDR3 loop spans 15 amino acids. J was trimmed by 11 bases and V by 4 bases; bases with no gene match: 9. CDR1 MDHEN and CDR2 SYDVKM come from the germline V gene. The CDR3 sequence: CASSYRTSGRLGQYF. The CDR3, as DNA: TGTGCCAGCAGTTACCGGACTAGCGGGAGATTGGGGCAGTATTTT.

Points on this clone: Other DNA sequences in the sample encode the same CDR3. The rearrangement links TRBV5-1 to TRBJ2-3; no clear D gene. The CDR3 spans 12 residues. In germline, CDR1 is SGHRS, CDR2 YFSETQ. Trimming pared 2 bases from V and 2 bases from J, leaving 3 bases between. The CDR3 region has the DNA TGCGCCAGCAGCTTATCCACAGATACGCAGTATTTT. Translating it yields CASSLSTDTQYF.

The rearrangement joins TRBV28 to TRBJ2-7; 8 bases line up with TRBD1. V was pared by 2 bases and J by 7 bases, with 13 bases of the junction left unmatched. Germline V lookup: CDR1 MDHEN, CDR2 SYDVKM. This CDR3 has 16 residues. The CDR3 DNA sequence: TGTGCCAGCAGTTTAATATCCCGGACAGGGACAAGGGAGCAGTACTTC. It is translated as CASSLISRTGTREQYF.

J is TRBJ1-1 and V is TRBV6-5, with a tentative D call TRBD1 (5 bases). The V end lost 6 bases, the J end lost 1 base, and 9 bases lay between the germline ends. Germline V gives CDR1 MNHEY, CDR2 SVGAGI. This CDR3 has 13 residues. The CDR3 is CASRERGNTEAFF. The CDR3 DNA is TGTGCCAGCAGGGAGAGGGGGAACACTGAAGCTTTCTTT.

CDR3 in amino acids: CASSTPERAFF. CDR3 DNA: TGTGCCAGCAGTACCCCCGAGCGAGCTTTCTTT. The chain has TRBV7-9 and TRBJ1-1, with unresolved D. The CDR3 has 11 residues. V was cut by 6 bases and J by 10 bases, with 12 bases left in between. In germline, CDR1 is SEHNR, CDR2 FQNEAQ (reference sequence).

Turning to this clone: Other DNA sequences in this specimen translate into the identical CDR3. The genes are TRBV18 and TRBJ1-2, with D uncertain. The length of the CDR3 is 13 residues. Germline V gene sequence: CDR1 KGHSH, CDR2 LQKENI. Trimming shortened V by 3 bases and J by 3 bases, and 8 bases separated the two germline ends. CDR3 coding DNA: TGTGCCAGCTCACCCGCTCTGGACTATGGCTACACCTTC. As protein: CASSPALDYGYTF.

The rearrangement joins TRBV6-5 to TRBJ2-7, with TRBD1 as a possible D gene (5 bases). Trimming cost V 6 bases and J 0 bases, with 12 bases left between them. Per germline, CDR1 MNHEY and CDR2 SVGAGI. This CDR3 region has 14 residues. The CDR3 loop reads CASSPRASSYEQYF. DNA for the CDR3: TGTGCCAGCAGCCCCAGGGCCTCCTCCTACGAGCAGTACTTC.

The chain employs TRBV4-1 and TRBJ2-5; 8 bases line up with TRBD2. This CDR3 region has 16 residues. The V and J ends lost 3 bases and 2 bases, in that order; junction bases with no gene match: 8. CDR1 is MGHRA and CDR2 is YSYEKL in the germline V gene. In nucleotides, the CDR3 is TGCGCCAGCAGCCACGGACGCGGGAGGTATCAAGAGACCCAGTACTTC. This gives the protein CASSHGRGRYQETQYF.

CDR3 region: CASSLDAGQNYGYTF. The CDR3 DNA reads TGTGCCAGCAGCTTAGACGCGGGGCAGAACTATGGCTACACCTTC. The chain couples TRBV7-2 to TRBJ1-2; weak D call: TRBD1 (5 bases). The germline V gene has CDR1 SGHTA and CDR2 FQGNSA. CDR3 length: 15 residues. V was shortened by 1 base and J by 2 bases, with 11 bases between the two germline ends.

The CDR3 nucleotides are TGTGCCATCAGTGAGGGGGACAGAAACACCGGGGAGCTGTTTTTT. Encoded protein: CAISEGDRNTGELFF. The chain employs TRBV10-3 and TRBJ2-2; 7 bases map to TRBD1. Per the germline V gene, CDR1 is ENHRY and CDR2 is SYGVKD. With 2 bases clipped from V and 2 bases from J, the junction kept 2 bases outside the gene matches. The CDR3 has 15 residues.

The chain has TRBV27 and TRBJ1-1; D gene ambiguous. From germline, CDR1 is MNHEY and CDR2 SMNVEV (reference sequence). There are 11 residues in the CDR3. V gave up 6 bases and J gave up 2 bases, with 4 bases separating them. The CDR3 loop is CASRHNTEAFF. CDR3 coding DNA: TGTGCCAGCAGACACAACACTGAAGCTTTCTTT.

This clone has only one observation. The CDR3 DNA reads TGTGCCAGCAGTGACCCGCTTCTAGGGACAGAAACCTACGAGCAGTACTTC. Translated, it gives CASSDPLLGTETYEQYF. The genes are TRBV6-4 and TRBJ2-7; 7 bases are shared with TRBD1. The CDR3 spans 17 residues. Germline CDR1 MRHNA, CDR2 SNTAGT. With V trimmed by 2 bases and J by 2 bases, 12 bases remained unmatched.

About this clone itself: This same CDR3 is encoded by further DNA sequences in the sample. This chain joins TRBV19 and TRBJ1-2, with a possible D match to TRBD1 (5 bases). V was cut by 3 bases and J by 4 bases, with 9 bases left in between. From germline, CDR1 is LNHDA and CDR2 SQIVND (reference sequence). This CDR3 comprises 13 residues. CDR3 sequence (DNA): TGTGCCAGTAGTATTTCGGGACCCTATGGCTACACCTTC. It translates to CASSISGPYGYTF.

Here the CDR3 DNA reads TGTGCCACCTCTCGGACTTCGAACACTGAAGCTTTCTTT. This encodes CATSRTSNTEAFF. The chain carries TRBV9 and TRBJ1-1, with D hard to call. CDR1 is SGDLS, CDR2 YYNGEE, per germline. CDR3 length: 13 amino acids. Trimming took off 9 bases at V and 1 base at J, with 13 bases between the two ends.

This chain connects TRBV5-1 to TRBJ2-2; TRBD2 might be the D (5 bases). With 3 bases removed from V and 5 bases from J, the gap between germline ends came to 14 bases. CDR1 is SGHRS, CDR2 YFSETQ, per germline. CDR3 length: 15 amino acids. The DNA of the CDR3 is TGCGCCAGCAGCTCAAACGGGGTAGGGACCGGGGAGCTGTTTTTT. It translates to CASSSNGVGTGELFF.

The V gene is TRBV5-1, the J gene TRBJ2-3; D possibly matches TRBD1 or TRBD2 (5 bases each). The CDR3 has 16 residues. Germline assignment: CDR1 SGHRS and CDR2 YFSETQ. V lost 5 bases and J 4 bases, leaving 20 bases between the germline ends. The CDR3 bases are TGCGCCAGCAGTATTGCGCCTGGGGGTGGAGCAGATACGCAGTATTTT. Its translation is CASSIAPGGGADTQYF. The entire variable domain, with the rest obtained from reference TRBV5-1 and TRBJ2-3, is as follows: KAGVTQTPRYLIKTRGQQVTLSCSPISGHRSVSWYQQTPGQGLQFLFEYFSETQRNKGNFPGRFSGRQFSNSRSEMNVSTLELGDSALYLCASSIAPGGGADTQYFGPGTRLTVL.

Concerning this clone itself: Other DNA variants within this sample encode the same CDR3. This rearrangement joins TRBV5-1 to TRBJ2-6; D is unclear. Germline-derived CDR1 and CDR2 are SGHRS and YFSETQ. This CDR3 is 15 amino acids long. V shed 0 bases and J shed 4 bases, with 8 bases lying between them. Written as DNA, the CDR3 is TGCGCCAGCAGCTTGGGAAGGGCCGGGGCCAACGTCCTGACTTTC. Its protein is CASSLGRAGANVLTF.

As for this clone: Distinct nucleotide sequences in the sample also encode this CDR3. The chain has TRBV6-5 and TRBJ2-7; TRBD2 agrees at 13 bases. Germline-derived CDR1 and CDR2 are MNHEY and SVGAGI. The CDR3 loop spans 15 amino acids. J was trimmed by 4 bases and V by 6 bases; bases with no gene match: 6. DNA for the CDR3: TGTGCCAGCAGCCCAGGACTAGCGGGAGTGTACGAGCAGTACTTC. Translating it yields CASSPGLAGVYEQYF.